The 20 T cell receptor beta chains in this list originate from one sample, sequenced in a study of T cells after posttransplantation cyclophosphamide. Busulfan-fludarabine conditioning, marrow transplant, and cyclophosphamide on days +3 and +4 were administered. The method was immunoSEQ multiplex PCR; TCRdb's version includes in-frame clones alone and lacks a portion of them. The sample yields roughly 3,200 clones, without any singletons. The material sequenced was PBMCs, taken after allogeneic stem cell transplant with posttransplant cyclophosphamide. The receptors come from a female patient in her 60s who received an allogeneic stem cell transplant from a related donor and was CMV-positive. The T cells may partly be graft donor cells.

There are many counts of this clone. This sequence joins TRBV4-1 and TRBJ2-2; perhaps TRBD1 as D (6 bases). V dropped 5 bases and J dropped 2 bases, with 15 bases sitting between them. CDR1 MGHRA and CDR2 YSYEKL come from the germline V gene. The CDR3 is 16 residues long. CDR3 sequence (DNA): TGCGCCAGCAGCTCAAGGGACACGTCAAACACCGGGGAGCTGTTTTTT. It specifies CASSSRDTSNTGELFF.

In its sample, this clone is medium-sized. The chain recombines TRBV18 with TRBJ2-5; tentatively, D is TRBD1 (6 bases). The CDR3 has 14 residues. CDR1 and CDR2 from the germline V gene are KGHSH and LQKENI. V gave up 2 bases and J gave up 2 bases, with 9 bases separating them. The CDR3 loop is CASSPNGQQETQYF. CDR3 in DNA: TGTGCCAGCTCACCAAACGGACAGCAAGAGACCCAGTACTTC.

In this sample, this clone turned up many times. In DNA, the CDR3 is TGCGCCAGCAGCTCTGGACAAACCTATGGCTACACCTTC. The encoded protein is CASSSGQTYGYTF. The J gene is TRBJ1-2, the V gene TRBV5-1; the D gene is possibly TRBD1 (5 bases). Germline lookup yields CDR1 SGHRS and CDR2 YFSETQ. V lost 3 bases, J lost 4 bases, and 10 bases lay in between. This CDR3 spans 13 amino acids.

This clone was observed many times. The J gene is TRBJ2-6, the V gene TRBV7-3, with D perhaps being TRBD1 or TRBD2 (6 bases each). This CDR3 is built from 17 residues. V gave up 1 base and J gave up 0 bases, with 10 bases separating them. CDR1 SGHTA and CDR2 FQGTGA come from the germline V gene. The CDR3 sequence is CASSLNGGGSGANVLTF. The CDR3 nucleotides are TGTGCCAGCAGCTTAAATGGAGGGGGCTCTGGGGCCAACGTCCTGACTTTC.

This clone is classed as hyperexpanded. This chain joins TRBV7-9 and TRBJ1-4, with D uncertain. The CDR3 spans 14 residues. Germline V gives CDR1 SEHNR, CDR2 FQNEAQ (reference sequence). Trimming took off 7 bases at V and 3 bases at J, with 12 bases between the two ends. The CDR3 DNA reads as TGTGCCAGCACCTCTTCCCCGGCTAATGAAAAACTGTTTTTT. It encodes CASTSSPANEKLFF.

Within the sample, this clone is medium-sized (0.01 to 0.1%). The chain employs TRBV7-2 and TRBJ2-7; a possible D gene is TRBD1 (6 bases). The CDR3 length is 15 residues. The germline CDR1 and CDR2 sequences are SGHTA and FQGNSA. Trimming removed 6 bases from V and 2 bases from J, with 17 bases in between. The CDR3 loop reads CASRSDRNSPYEQYF. The DNA for the CDR3 is TGTGCCAGCAGATCAGACAGGAACTCACCCTACGAGCAGTACTTC.

This clone was detected a few times. The CDR3 spells CSALQGYEQYF. The CDR3 DNA sequence: TGCAGTGCTCTACAGGGATACGAGCAGTACTTC. J is TRBJ2-7 and V is TRBV20-1; a possible D gene is TRBD1 (6 bases). V lost 5 bases to trimming and J lost 4 bases, with 9 bases between them. This CDR3 is built from 11 residues. Germline values: CDR1 DFQATT, CDR2 SNEGSKA (reference sequence).

The sample holds many counts of this clone. The CDR3: CASNRGLLNTGELFF. In DNA form, the CDR3 reads TGTGCCAGCAACCGAGGACTTCTAAACACCGGGGAGCTGTTTTTT. The J gene is TRBJ2-2, the V gene TRBV28, with a possible D match to TRBD2 (5 bases). Germline V lookup: CDR1 MDHEN, CDR2 SYDVKM. The CDR3 is 15 residues long. The V and J ends lost 7 bases and 2 bases respectively, with 14 bases between them. Complete variable domain (other parts from reference TRBV28 and TRBJ2-2): DVKVTQSSRYLVKRTGEKVFLECVQDMDHENMFWYRQDPGLGLRLIYFSYDVKMKEKGDIPEGYSVSREKKERFSLILESASTNQTSMYLCASNRGLLNTGELFFGEGSRLTVL.

This clone was counted only a few times. J is TRBJ2-3 and V is TRBV27; tentatively, D is TRBD1 (6 bases). The CDR3 is made up of 15 amino acids. V gave up 2 bases and J gave up 2 bases, with 11 bases separating them. CDR1 and CDR2 (germline): MNHEY, SMNVEV (reference sequence). In DNA, the CDR3 is TGTGCCAGCAGTTTAGGGCAGGGGTACACAGATACGCAGTATTTT. This translates into CASSLGQGYTDTQYF.

This clone was detected ten times or more. This chain uses TRBV14 with TRBJ1-3; TRBD1 is a possible D gene (5 bases). V lost 1 base to trimming and J lost 5 bases, with 15 bases between them. The CDR3 is made up of 16 amino acids. Germline V gene lookup returns CDR1 SGHDN and CDR2 FVKESK. CDR3 region: CASSQVLGGRRNTIYF. The CDR3 region has the DNA TGTGCCAGCAGCCAAGTCCTGGGGGGTAGAAGAAACACCATATATTTT.

By sample fraction, this clone is medium-sized. DNA for the CDR3: TGTGCCAGCAGCTTTAGTCGAGGGGCCCGCTACGAGCAGTACTTC. This gives the protein CASSFSRGARYEQYF. The V call is TRBV7-2, the J call TRBJ2-7, with D possibly being TRBD1 or TRBD2 (5 bases each). The germline gives CDR1 SGHTA, CDR2 FQGNSA. The CDR3 totals 15 residues. V was cut by 3 bases and J by 3 bases, with 15 bases left in between.

This clone has ten or more counts. This chain uses TRBV4-3 with TRBJ2-2, with D perhaps TRBD2 (5 bases). Germline-derived CDR1 and CDR2 are LGHNA and YSLEER. The germline V and J ends were trimmed by 0 bases and 3 bases, with 11 bases remaining between them. The CDR3 contains 16 residues. Written as DNA, the CDR3 is TGCGCCAGCAGCCAAGATCCCCGGGGAGACACCGGGGAGCTGTTTTTT. Amino acids: CASSQDPRGDTGELFF.

This clone has more than one count but fewer than ten. The chain joins TRBV12-3 or TRBV12-4 to TRBJ2-1; D is unresolved. The CDR3 spans 15 residues. V gave up 3 bases and J gave up 0 bases, with 9 bases separating them. As DNA, the CDR3 is TGTGCCAGCAGTTTGGTCCTAAGCTCCTACAATGAGCAGTTCTTC. Protein product: CASSLVLSSYNEQFF.

This clone was seen many times. The chain uses TRBV18 and TRBJ2-7; possible D gene TRBD1, 5 bases. This CDR3 region has 17 residues. The germline V and J ends were trimmed by 0 bases and 0 bases, with 15 bases remaining between them. Per the germline V gene, CDR1 is KGHSH and CDR2 is LQKENI. The CDR3 region has the DNA TGTGCCAGCTCACCACCGTCCTCCCAGGGCTTCTCCTACGAGCAGTACTTC. Translation: CASSPPSSQGFSYEQYF.

The chain uses TRBV4-3 and TRBJ2-1, with a possible D match to TRBD1 (6 bases). From germline, CDR1 is LGHNA and CDR2 YSLEER. Trimming removed 4 bases at V and 4 bases at J, with 14 bases between. The length of the CDR3 is 15 residues. CDR3 loop: CASSPGQTDYNEQFF. CDR3 sequence (DNA): TGCGCCAGCAGCCCAGGACAGACCGATTACAATGAGCAGTTCTTC.

This clone was detected many times. The chain links TRBV7-3 to TRBJ2-1, with 7 bases that match TRBD1. There are 15 residues in the CDR3. CDR1 is SGHTA, CDR2 FQGTGA, per germline. Trimming cost V 5 bases and J 0 bases; bases outside gene matches: 4. The CDR3 DNA reads TGTGCCAGCAGCCTAGGGACAGTCTCCTACAATGAGCAGTTCTTC. It specifies CASSLGTVSYNEQFF.

By share of the sample, this clone is large. This chain links TRBV10-1 with TRBJ2-1, with 8 bases lining up with TRBD2. After removal of 4 bases from V and 2 bases from J, the junction contained 1 base not matched to a gene. The length of the CDR3 is 14 residues. Germline CDR1 is WNHNN and CDR2 is SYGVQD (reference sequence). The CDR3 protein is CASSVGGAYNEQFF. The CDR3 nucleotides read TGCGCCAGCAGTGTCGGGGGGGCCTACAATGAGCAGTTCTTC.

This clone was detected many times. This sequence joins TRBV6-2 or TRBV6-3 and TRBJ1-2, with 8 bases fitting TRBD1. This CDR3 region has 14 residues. The V gene end was trimmed by 5 bases and the J gene end by 4 bases; junction bases not matched to a gene: 6. Germline-derived CDR1 and CDR2 are MNHEY and SVGEGT. CDR3: CASSPLDRAYGYTF. As DNA, the CDR3 is TGTGCCAGCAGTCCCTTGGACAGGGCCTATGGCTACACCTTC.

This clone appeared many times. The CDR3 spells CASRERDSTGELFF. For the CDR3, the DNA is TGTGCCAGTAGAGAACGGGACAGCACCGGGGAGCTGTTTTTT. The chain links TRBV19 to TRBJ2-2; TRBD1 agrees at 7 bases. The length of the CDR3 is 14 residues. Trimming removed 6 bases from V and 4 bases from J; junction bases left unmatched: 5. Germline assignment: CDR1 LNHDA and CDR2 SQIVND (reference sequence).

This clone was found many times. CDR3 residues: CASSPGTLYTDTQYF. In DNA form, the CDR3 reads TGTGCCAGCAGCCCCGGGACTCTTTACACAGATACGCAGTATTTT. The chain joins TRBV7-2 to TRBJ2-3, with D tentatively TRBD2 (6 bases). This CDR3 comprises 15 residues. With 5 bases removed from V and 2 bases from J, the gap between germline ends came to 14 bases. Per germline, CDR1 SGHTA and CDR2 FQGNSA.